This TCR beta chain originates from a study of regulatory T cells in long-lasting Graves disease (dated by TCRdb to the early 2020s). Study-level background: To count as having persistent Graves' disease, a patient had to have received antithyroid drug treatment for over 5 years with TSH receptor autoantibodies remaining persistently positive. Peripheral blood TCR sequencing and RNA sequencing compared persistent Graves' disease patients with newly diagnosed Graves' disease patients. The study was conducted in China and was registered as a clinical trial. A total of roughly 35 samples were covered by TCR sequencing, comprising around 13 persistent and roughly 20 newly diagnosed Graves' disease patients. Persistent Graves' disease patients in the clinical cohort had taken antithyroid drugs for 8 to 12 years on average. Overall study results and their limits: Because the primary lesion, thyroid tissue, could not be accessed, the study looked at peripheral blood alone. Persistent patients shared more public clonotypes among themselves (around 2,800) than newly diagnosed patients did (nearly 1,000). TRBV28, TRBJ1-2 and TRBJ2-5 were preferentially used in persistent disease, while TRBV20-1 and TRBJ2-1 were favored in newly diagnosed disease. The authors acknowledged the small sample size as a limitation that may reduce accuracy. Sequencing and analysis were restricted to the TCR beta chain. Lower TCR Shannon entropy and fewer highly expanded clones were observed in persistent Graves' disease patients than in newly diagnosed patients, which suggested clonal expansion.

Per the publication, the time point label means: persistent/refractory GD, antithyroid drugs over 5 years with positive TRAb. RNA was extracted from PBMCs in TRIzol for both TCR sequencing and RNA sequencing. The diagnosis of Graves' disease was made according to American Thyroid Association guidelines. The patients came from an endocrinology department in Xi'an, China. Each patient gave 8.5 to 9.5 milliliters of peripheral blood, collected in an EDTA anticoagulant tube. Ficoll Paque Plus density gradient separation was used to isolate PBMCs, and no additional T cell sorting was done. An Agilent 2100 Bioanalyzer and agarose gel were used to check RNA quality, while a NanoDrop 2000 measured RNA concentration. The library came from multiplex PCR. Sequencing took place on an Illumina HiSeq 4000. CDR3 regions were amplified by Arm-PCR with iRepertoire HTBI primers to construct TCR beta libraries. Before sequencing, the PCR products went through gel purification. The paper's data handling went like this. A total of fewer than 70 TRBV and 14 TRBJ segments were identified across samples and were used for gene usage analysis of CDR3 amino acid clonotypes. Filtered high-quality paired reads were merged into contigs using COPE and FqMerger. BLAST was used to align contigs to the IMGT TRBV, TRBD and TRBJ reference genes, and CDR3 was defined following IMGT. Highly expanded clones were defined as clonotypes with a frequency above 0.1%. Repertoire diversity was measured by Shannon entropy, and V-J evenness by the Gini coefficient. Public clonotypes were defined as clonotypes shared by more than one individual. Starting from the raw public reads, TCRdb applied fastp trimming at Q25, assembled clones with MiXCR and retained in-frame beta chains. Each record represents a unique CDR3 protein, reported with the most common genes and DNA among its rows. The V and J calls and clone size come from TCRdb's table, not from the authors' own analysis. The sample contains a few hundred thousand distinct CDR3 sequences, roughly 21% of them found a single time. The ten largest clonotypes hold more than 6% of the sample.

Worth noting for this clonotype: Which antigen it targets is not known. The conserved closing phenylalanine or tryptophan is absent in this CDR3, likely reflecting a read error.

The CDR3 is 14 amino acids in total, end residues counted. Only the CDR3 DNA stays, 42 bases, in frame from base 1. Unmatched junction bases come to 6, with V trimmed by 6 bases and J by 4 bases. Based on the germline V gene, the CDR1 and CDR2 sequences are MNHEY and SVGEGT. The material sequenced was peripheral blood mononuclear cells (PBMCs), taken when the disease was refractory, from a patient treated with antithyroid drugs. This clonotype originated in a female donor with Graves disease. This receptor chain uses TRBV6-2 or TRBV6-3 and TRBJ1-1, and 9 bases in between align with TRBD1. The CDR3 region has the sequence CASSPGQGPTEAFL. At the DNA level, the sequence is TGTGCCAGCAGCCCCGGACAGGGGCCCACTGAAGCTTTCCTT.